The subject of this entry is one TCR beta chain. Trimming at V came to 4 bases and at J to 7 bases, leaving 4 bases not matched to a gene. The CDR3 has 14 amino acids. Looked up from germline, CDR1 is SEHNR and CDR2 is FQNEAQ (reference sequence). This entry belongs to a study of T cell changes during pregnancy in multiple sclerosis. Assay used: immunoSEQ multiplex PCR; TCRdb lists only in-frame clones, some missing. The sample lists 40,000 to 55,000 clones; about 92% were seen once. The genes are TRBV7-9 and TRBJ2-1; 10 positions agree with TRBD1. Source material: peripheral blood. This TCR came from a female donor with multiple sclerosis, enrolled in a pregnancy study. The CDR3 here is CASSYRDRGNEQFF. Written as DNA, the CDR3 is TGTGCCAGCAGCTACCGGGACAGGGGAAATGAGCAGTTCTTC.